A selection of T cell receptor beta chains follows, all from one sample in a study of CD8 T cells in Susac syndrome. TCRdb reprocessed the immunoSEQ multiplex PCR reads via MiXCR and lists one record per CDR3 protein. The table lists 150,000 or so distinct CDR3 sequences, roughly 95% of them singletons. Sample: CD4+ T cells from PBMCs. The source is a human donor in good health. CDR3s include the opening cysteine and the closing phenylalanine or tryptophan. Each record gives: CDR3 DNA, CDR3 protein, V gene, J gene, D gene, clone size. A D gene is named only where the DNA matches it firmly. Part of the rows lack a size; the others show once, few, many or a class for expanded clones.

TGTGCCATCAGTGATGAGACAGGGGGAAGGCTAAACTATGGCTACACCTTC	CAISDETGGRLNYGYTF	TRBV10-3	TRBJ1-2	TRBD1	once
TGCAGCGTTGCTCCCGTTTCAACTTATGAGCAGTTCTTC	CSVAPVSTYEQFF	TRBV29-1	TRBJ2-1	NA	NA
TGCAGCGTTGGTGCGGCAGAAGCTTTCTTT	CSVGAAEAFF	TRBV29-1	TRBJ1-1	NA	NA
TGTGCCAGTTCGGGACTAGCGGGGGATTACAATGAGCAGTTCTTC	CASSGLAGDYNEQFF	TRBV2	TRBJ2-1	TRBD2	NA
TGCAGTGCTCTCAGGGCAGGGGTTGGAAACACCATATATTTT	CSALRAGVGNTIYF	TRBV20-1	TRBJ1-3	NA	NA
TGTGCCAGCAGCCAAGCTCGACTACCTACCTACGAGCAGTACTTC	CASSQARLPTYEQYF	TRBV4-2	TRBJ2-7	NA	NA
TGCAGTGCCGGGGACGGCCGCAATCAGCCCCAGCATTTT	CSAGDGRNQPQHF	TRBV20-1	TRBJ1-5	NA	NA
TGTGCCAGCAGACACGGGGGGGCAATGACAGATACGCAGTATTTT	CASRHGGAMTDTQYF	TRBV6-6	TRBJ2-3	TRBD2	NA
TGCGCCAGCAGCTTGGACGGGGACAACAGGCCTGAAGCTTTCTTT	CASSLDGDNRPEAFF	TRBV5-1	TRBJ1-1	NA	NA
TGTGCCAGCAGCCATGGGCAGGGATTAGGGGAGACCCAGTACTTC	CASSHGQGLGETQYF	TRBV6-5	TRBJ2-5	NA	NA
TGCAGTGCTTCCTCTGGCTTATTGAACACTGAAGCTTTCTTT	CSASSGLLNTEAFF	TRBV20-1	TRBJ1-1	NA	NA
TGTGCCAGCAAGCGGGCGGGAGAGACCCAGTACTTC	CASKRAGETQYF	TRBV25-1	TRBJ2-5	NA	NA
TGTGCCAGCAAGGGACAGTGGATCTCGCCCCTCCACTTT	CASKGQWISPLHF	TRBV6-5	TRBJ1-6	TRBD1	NA
TGTGCCAGCAGTCTGCCAGCCGGGGGTTACAATGAGCAGTTCTTC	CASSLPAGGYNEQFF	TRBV28	TRBJ2-1	NA	NA
TGTGCCATCAGTGAGGGAGCCCGACGATCCTACGAGCAGTACTTC	CAISEGARRSYEQYF	TRBV10-3	TRBJ2-7	NA	NA
TGTGCCAGCAGCGTGAACCCGGGACAGCAAAACTATGGCTACACCTTC	CASSVNPGQQNYGYTF	TRBV9	TRBJ1-2	TRBD1	NA
TGTGCCAGCAGCGTAGGGGGACAGACCTCTGGAAACACCATATATTTT	CASSVGGQTSGNTIYF	TRBV9	TRBJ1-3	TRBD1	NA
TGTGCCAGCAGTAACAATAATTCACCCCTCCACTTT	CASSNNNSPLHF	TRBV28	TRBJ1-6	NA	NA
TGTGCCAGCAGCCGAGCCGGGACTAGCGCTGCAGATACGCAGTATTTT	CASSRAGTSAADTQYF	TRBV3-1	TRBJ2-3	TRBD2	NA
TGTGCCAGCAGTGAAGCGGGCAAGAACACTGAAGCTTTCTTT	CASSEAGKNTEAFF	TRBV6-1	TRBJ1-1	NA	NA
TGTGCCAGCAGTGGTAGGACAGTGAACACTGAAGCTTTCTTT	CASSGRTVNTEAFF	TRBV2	TRBJ1-1	NA	NA
TGTGCCATCGGACCCGCCGGGACCACAGGCTCTGAAGCTTTCTTT	CAIGPAGTTGSEAFF	TRBV10-3	TRBJ1-1	NA	NA
TGTGCCAGCCAGCACCCCCTCGGGAAGAACACCGGGGAGCTGTTTTTT	CASQHPLGKNTGELFF	TRBV19	TRBJ2-2	NA	NA
TGTGCCAGCAGCTTAGTAACCCGGGCGTCCTACAATGAGCAGTTCTTC	CASSLVTRASYNEQFF	TRBV7-8	TRBJ2-1	NA	NA
TGTGCCAGCAGCTTATTATCCTCCGGGCCCATGGGGCAGTATTTT	CASSLLSSGPMGQYF	TRBV7-9	TRBJ2-3	NA	NA
TGTGCCAGCAGCTTCGGGGTTAAGGATTCACCCCTCCACTTT	CASSFGVKDSPLHF	TRBV5-6	TRBJ1-6	NA	NA
TGCAGCGTTGAAAGTATTCGGCAGTCAGATACGCAGTATTTT	CSVESIRQSDTQYF	TRBV29-1	TRBJ2-3	NA	NA
TGTGCCAGCAGCTTAGCGTTCAGCGGGGGGGCCGATGAGCAGTTCTTC	CASSLAFSGGADEQFF	TRBV7-7	TRBJ2-1	TRBD2	NA
TGTGCCAGCAGCCAAGATACGGGCAGCTACGAGCAGTACTTC	CASSQDTGSYEQYF	TRBV3-1	TRBJ2-7	NA	NA
TGTGCCAGCAGTTACCCGGGGACAGGGGATGAAAAACTGTTTTTT	CASSYPGTGDEKLFF	TRBV6-6	TRBJ1-4	TRBD1	NA
TGTGCCAGCAGCTCGCAGGGGGCGCGGGGAAACACCATATATTTT	CASSSQGARGNTIYF	TRBV5-4	TRBJ1-3	TRBD1	NA
TGTGCCAGCAGCCGGACAGGGGGCCTCACTGAAGCTTTCTTT	CASSRTGGLTEAFF	TRBV14	TRBJ1-1	TRBD1	NA
TGTGCCAGCAGCTTAAGGGGATTGTCCTACAATGAGCAGTTCTTC	CASSLRGLSYNEQFF	TRBV7-9	TRBJ2-1	NA	NA
TGTGCCAGCAGCTTAGCAGCGCAATACACTGAAGCTTTCTTT	CASSLAAQYTEAFF	TRBV7-9	TRBJ1-1	NA	NA
TGTGCCAGCAACGCCAGGAATGAAAAACTGTTTTTT	CASNARNEKLFF	TRBV3-1	TRBJ1-4	NA	NA
TGTGCCAGCAGGGCGTCATTAGGCGAGCAGTACTTC	CASRASLGEQYF	TRBV6-5	TRBJ2-7	NA	once
TGTGCCAGCAGTTTTAATGAGAACACTGAAGCTTTCTTT	CASSFNENTEAFF	TRBV27	TRBJ1-1	NA	once
TGTGCCAGCAGCCCCCGACAGGGGGGCACTGAAGCTTTCTTT	CASSPRQGGTEAFF	TRBV7-2	TRBJ1-1	TRBD1	NA